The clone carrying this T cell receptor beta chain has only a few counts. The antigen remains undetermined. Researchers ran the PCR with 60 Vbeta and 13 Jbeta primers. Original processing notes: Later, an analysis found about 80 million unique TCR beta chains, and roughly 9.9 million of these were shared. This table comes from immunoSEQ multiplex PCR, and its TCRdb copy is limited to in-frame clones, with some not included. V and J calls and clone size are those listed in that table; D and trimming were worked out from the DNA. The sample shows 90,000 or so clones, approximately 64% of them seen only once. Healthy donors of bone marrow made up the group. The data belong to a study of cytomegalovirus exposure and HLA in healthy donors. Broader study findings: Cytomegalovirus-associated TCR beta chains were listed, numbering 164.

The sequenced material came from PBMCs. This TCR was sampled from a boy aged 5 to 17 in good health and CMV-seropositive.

The DNA of the CDR3 is TGTGCCAGCAGCCCGCCAGACAGAGTAAACACTGAAGCTTTCTTT. Protein: CASSPPDRVNTEAFF. This chain uses TRBV9 with TRBJ1-1; maybe TRBD1 (5 bases). Germline V gene data show CDR1 as SGDLS and CDR2 as YYNGEE. The CDR3 is 15 amino acids. The germline V and J ends were trimmed by 4 bases and 2 bases, with 15 bases remaining between them.